This T cell receptor beta chain was sequenced for a study of blood T cell repertoires in COVID-19. The overall study: The study drew acute and convalescent COVID-19 samples from the United States, Italy and Spain.

The study recruited people aged roughly 18 to 95 years across approximately 24 US areas. Shortly before study entry, within 2 weeks, exposed participants had met a COVID-19 case. Sequenced by immunoSEQ multiplex PCR; TCRdb stores in-frame clones only, minus some. The sample lists fewer than 350,000 clones; approximately 89% were seen once. The sample taken for sequencing was PBMCs or T cells enriched from blood (not recorded which). This TCR derives from a man aged 35 to 55 who had been exposed to COVID-19.

The CDR3 spells CASSFPSNYGYTF. For the CDR3, the DNA is TGTGCCAGCAGTTTTCCCTCTAACTATGGCTACACCTTC. The chain links TRBV6-2 or TRBV6-3 to TRBJ1-2; D remains ambiguous. The CDR3 is made up of 13 amino acids. Looked up from germline, CDR1 is MNHEY and CDR2 is SVGEGT. The ends were cut back, 4 bases at V and 0 bases at J, with 6 bases in the middle.